This TCR beta chain came from a study of PD-L1 blockade in urothelial cancer. Study context: The analyses of blood took place 3 weeks (second dose) and 6 weeks after treatment start.

V was clipped by 3 bases and J by 4 bases, with 10 bases between them. The germline gives CDR1 SNHLY, CDR2 FYNNEI. CDR3 size: 15 residues. Spiked synthetic TCR analogs estimated absolute template abundance per PCR. Sequencing used immunoSEQ multiplex PCR; TCRdb keeps in-frame clones, though not all of them. In the table there are 65,000 to 80,000 clones, less than 90% of which are singletons. J is TRBJ2-6 and V is TRBV2; D remains ambiguous. Specimen: PBMCs, collected around atezolizumab (anti-PD-L1) treatment. The TCR sequence derives from a man between 65 and 85 years old with urothelial cancer. The CDR3 sequence: CASSDSASGANVLTF. Written as DNA, the CDR3 is TGTGCCAGCAGTGATTCCGCGTCGGGGGCCAACGTCCTGACTTTC.